This T cell receptor beta chain was documented in a study of blood T cell repertoires in COVID-19. Clones were sequenced by immunoSEQ multiplex PCR, and TCRdb holds only the in-frame ones, with some missing. The repertoire includes around 180,000 clones, 65% to 90% of them detected once, and roughly 1.4% sits in the top ten. V lost 2 bases and J lost 5, with 9 bases in between. Germline-derived CDR1 and CDR2 are MDHEN and SYDVKM. The CDR3 has 13 amino acids. The rearrangement uses TRBV28 and TRBJ1-2; possible D gene TRBD1, 5 bases. This clonotype was obtained from a human donor in a cohort sampled during active COVID-19. The sequencing input was peripheral blood. The CDR3 here is CASSLGARYGYTF. The CDR3 DNA reads as TGTGCCAGCAGTTTAGGGGCGCGGTATGGCTACACCTTC.